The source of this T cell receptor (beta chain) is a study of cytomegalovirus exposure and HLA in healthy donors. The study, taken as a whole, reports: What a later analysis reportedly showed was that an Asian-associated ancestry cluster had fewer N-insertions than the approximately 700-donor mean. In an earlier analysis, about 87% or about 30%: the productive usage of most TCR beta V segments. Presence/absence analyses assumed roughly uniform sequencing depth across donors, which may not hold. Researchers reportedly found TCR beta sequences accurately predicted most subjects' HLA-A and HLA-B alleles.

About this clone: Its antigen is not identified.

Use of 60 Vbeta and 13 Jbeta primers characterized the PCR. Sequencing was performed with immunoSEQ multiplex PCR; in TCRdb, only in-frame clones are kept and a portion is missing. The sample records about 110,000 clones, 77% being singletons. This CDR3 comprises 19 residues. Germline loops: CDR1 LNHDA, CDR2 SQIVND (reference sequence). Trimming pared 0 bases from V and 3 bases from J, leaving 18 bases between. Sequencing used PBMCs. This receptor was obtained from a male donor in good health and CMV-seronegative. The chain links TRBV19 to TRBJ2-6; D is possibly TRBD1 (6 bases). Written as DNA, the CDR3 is TGTGCCAGTAGTATAGATCGCTTCTCAGGGGAGAGTGGGGCCAACGTCCTGACTTTC. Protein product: CASSIDRFSGESGANVLTF.